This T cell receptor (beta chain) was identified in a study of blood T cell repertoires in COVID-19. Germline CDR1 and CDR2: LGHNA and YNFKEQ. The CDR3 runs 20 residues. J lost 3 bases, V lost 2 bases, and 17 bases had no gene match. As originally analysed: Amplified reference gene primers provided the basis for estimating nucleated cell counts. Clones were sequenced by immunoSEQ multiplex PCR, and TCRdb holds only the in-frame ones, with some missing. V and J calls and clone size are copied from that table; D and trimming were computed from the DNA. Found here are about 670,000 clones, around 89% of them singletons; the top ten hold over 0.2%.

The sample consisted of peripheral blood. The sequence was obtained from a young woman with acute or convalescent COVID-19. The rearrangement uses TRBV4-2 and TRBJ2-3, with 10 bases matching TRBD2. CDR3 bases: TGTGCCAGCAGCCAATTAGCGGGGGGCCAATTTCAGTCCAAAACAGATACGCAGTATTTT. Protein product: CASSQLAGGQFQSKTDTQYF.